A selection of T cell receptor beta chains follows, all from one sample in a study of post-analysis software for immune sequencing data. TCRdb passed the PCR reads through MiXCR, listing each CDR3 protein once. Of 550,000 to 700,000 distinct CDR3 sequences in the sample, roughly 46% were seen once. Sequenced material: blood. These receptors were collected from a girl between 10 and 17 years old with multiple sclerosis. Each CDR3 is given with its conserved first and last residue. A D gene is named only where the DNA matches it firmly. Some rows have no size entry. The others give once, few or many, or a class for an expanded clone.

d_call clone_size j_call v_call cdr3_nt cdr3_aa
- - TRBJ1-1 TRBV9 TGTGCCAGCAGCTATCGCAGGGAAAACACTGAAGCTTTCTTT CASSYRRENTEAFF
TRBD2 few TRBJ2-5 TRBV7-2 TGTGCCAGCAGCTTGGTAGCGGGAGGGTCCGGGGAGACCCAGTACTTC CASSLVAGGSGETQYF
TRBD1 - TRBJ2-1 TRBV10-3 TGTGCCGGATCGACAGGGAGCTCCTACAATGAGCAGTTCTTC CAGSTGSSYNEQFF
- - TRBJ2-1 TRBV11-1 TGTGCCAGCAGCTTGATAACTGCAAATGAGCAGTTCTTC CASSLITANEQFF
- few TRBJ2-3 TRBV10-3 TGTGCCATCAGTGCAGGTAGCGTCTCAGATACGCAGTATTTT CAISAGSVSDTQYF
- - TRBJ1-2 TRBV5-8 TGTGCCAGCACCTTGGGGTTGGCGGCAGGCTACACCTTC CASTLGLAAGYTF
TRBD2 - TRBJ2-7 TRBV20-1 TGCAGTGCCCCGGGACTAGCAGACTACGAGCAGTACTTC CSAPGLADYEQYF
TRBD1 few TRBJ2-7 TRBV6-2/TRBV6-3 TGTGCCAGCAGTTACACCTGGACAGGCGGCAAATTTACCTACGAGCAGTACTTC CASSYTWTGGKFTYEQYF
TRBD2 - TRBJ2-1 TRBV7-8 TGTGCCAGCAGCCGGACTAGCCGGGGGTATGAGCAGTTCTTC CASSRTSRGYEQFF
- - TRBJ1-2 TRBV7-8 TGTGCCAGCAGCTTAGTGTCGGCGGGCTACACCTTC CASSLVSAGYTF
- few TRBJ2-5 TRBV6-6 TGTGCCAGCAGTTCCCCCCCGAGGGAAGAGACCCAGTACTTC CASSSPPREETQYF
- - TRBJ2-4 TRBV12-3/TRBV12-4 TGTGCCAGCAGTCCTCCTACAGCTGTGAAAAACATTCAGTACTTC CASSPPTAVKNIQYF
TRBD2 - TRBJ2-1 TRBV5-1 TGCGCCAGCAGCTTGGCCCCTAGCGGGAGGCAGTTTAACAATGAGCAGTTCTTC CASSLAPSGRQFNNEQFF
TRBD1 - TRBJ1-1 TRBV7-2 TGTGCCAGCAGCCGGGACAGGGGTCCTAACACTGAAGCTTTCTTT CASSRDRGPNTEAFF
- - TRBJ1-1 TRBV5-6 TGTGCCAGCAGTCCGTCCTTCAGCGCCACTGAAGCTTTCTTT CASSPSFSATEAFF
- few TRBJ1-6 TRBV7-3 TGTGCCAGCAGCTTCGGTACAGTTAATTCACCCCTCCACTTT CASSFGTVNSPLHF
- few TRBJ2-1 TRBV3-1 TGTGCCAGCAGCCAAGACAGGTTTAAGCAGTTCTTC CASSQDRFKQFF
- many TRBJ2-5 TRBV7-2 TGTGCCAGCAGCTACACGGGGGCTACTACGGCCCAGTACTTC CASSYTGATTAQYF
- - TRBJ2-7 TRBV20-1 TGCAGTGCTCCGGCGGGGCCTCTCCTATCCTACGAGCAGTACTTC CSAPAGPLLSYEQYF
- - TRBJ2-7 TRBV27 TGTGCCAGCAGTTTACGCTTGAACTCCTACGAGCAGTACTTC CASSLRLNSYEQYF
- - TRBJ2-1 TRBV29-1 TGCAGCGCAAACGGGCAGGGAGGACACAATGAGCAGTTCTTC CSANGQGGHNEQFF
TRBD1 - TRBJ1-2 TRBV29-1 TGCAGCGTTCCGACAGGGTTGAGTGGCTACACCTTC CSVPTGLSGYTF
TRBD2 - TRBJ2-3 TRBV5-6 TGTGCCAGCAGCACGACTAGCGCCGAATTCACAGATACGCAGTATTTT CASSTTSAEFTDTQYF
- - TRBJ1-4 TRBV5-1 TGCGCCAGCAGCTTGGACAGTTTTAATGAAAAACTGTTTTTT CASSLDSFNEKLFF
TRBD1 few TRBJ1-6 TRBV12-3/TRBV12-4 TGTGCCAGCACCACAACAGGGGAAAGGGATTCACCCCTCCACTTT CASTTTGERDSPLHF
- - TRBJ1-2 TRBV20-1 TGCAGTGCCAGCAGCCAATTGGGCGATGGCTACACCTTC CSASSQLGDGYTF
- - TRBJ1-2 TRBV13 TGTGCCAGCAGCTTAGTGCCGTCGCAGAACGGCTACACCTTC CASSLVPSQNGYTF
- - TRBJ1-6 TRBV5-1 TGCGCCAGCAGCTTGGGAGGTGCGGACGACCGTAGGTCACCCCTCCACTTT CASSLGGADDRRSPLHF
- - TRBJ2-5 TRBV15 TGTGCCACCAGTTCTAGTGACGAGACCCAGTACTTC CATSSSDETQYF
- - TRBJ1-4 TRBV20-1 TGCAGTGCTAGATCCTCTGGGTCGGGGAATGAAAAACTGTTTTTT CSARSSGSGNEKLFF
- few TRBJ2-7 TRBV24-1 TGTGCCCCCCAGATGGGCGACAATGAGCAGTACTTC CAPQMGDNEQYF
TRBD1 - TRBJ2-5 TRBV12-3/TRBV12-4 TGTGCCAGCAGTTGGGACAGGGAATCGGAGACCCAGTACTTC CASSWDRESETQYF
TRBD2 few TRBJ2-3 TRBV7-2 TGTGCCAGCAGCCTCCCTAGCGGGGGGGGGGATTCGCAGTATTTT CASSLPSGGGDSQYF
- - TRBJ2-2 TRBV10-3 TGTGCCATCGGGTTTGCCTCGAACACCGGGGAGCTGTTTTTT CAIGFASNTGELFF
- - TRBJ2-5 TRBV27 TGTGCCAGCAGTATTGGCCCGTCCAATGAGCAGTACTTC CASSIGPSNEQYF
TRBD1 - TRBJ1-1 TRBV29-1 TGCAGCGTAGGGACAGGGGACATCACTGAAGCTTTCTTT CSVGTGDITEAFF
- - TRBJ2-1 TRBV6-1 TGTGCCAGCAGTGAGCCCCTGGGGCACTCCTACAATGAGCAGTTCTTC CASSEPLGHSYNEQFF
TRBD1 - TRBJ1-2 TRBV9 TGTGCCAGCAGTGACGACAGGGGCCTGCGGGGCTACACCTTC CASSDDRGLRGYTF
- few TRBJ1-6 TRBV6-5 TGTGCCAGCAGTTACTCGAGAATGGAGATTTATAATTCACCCCTCCACTTT CASSYSRMEIYNSPLHF
- few TRBJ1-1 TRBV12-3/TRBV12-4 TGTGCCAGCAGTCTAGACCAGTGGGTGCCGCTGAGAGCTTTCTTT CASSLDQWVPLRAFF
- - TRBJ1-6 TRBV5-1 TGCGCCAGCAGCTTGGAGGGGCGTTCCCTCCACTTT CASSLEGRSLHF
- - TRBJ2-1 TRBV24-1 TGTGCCACACGACAGGACAATGAGCAGTTCTTC CATRQDNEQFF
TRBD1 - TRBJ1-1 TRBV5-6 TGTGCCAGCAGAACAGGGGACACTGAAGCTTTCTTT CASRTGDTEAFF
- - TRBJ1-1 TRBV3-1 TGTGCCAGCAGACAAACAGGGTTTTATGGCACTGAAGCTTTCTTT CASRQTGFYGTEAFF
TRBD2 - TRBJ2-1 TRBV6-6 TGTGCCAGCTTAGTGACTAGCGGGAGGAGGAATGAGCAGTTCTTC CASLVTSGRRNEQFF
TRBD1 few TRBJ2-1 TRBV29-1 TGCAGCGTTGGGGGACAGGTATCCCTCAATGAGCAGTTCTTC CSVGGQVSLNEQFF
- - TRBJ2-7 TRBV10-3 TGTGCCATCAGTGTGGGGGACGAGCAGTACTTC CAISVGDEQYF
- - TRBJ1-1 TRBV6-5 TGTGCCAGCAGTCTGACATACGTTCCGGGTGGCACTGAAGCTTTCTTT CASSLTYVPGGTEAFF